The 23 T cell receptor beta chains listed next were all sequenced from one sample in a study of blood T cell repertoires in COVID-19. Some clones are missing from TCRdb's copy, which holds only in-frame ones; the method was immunoSEQ multiplex PCR. The sample includes under 300,000 clones, around four fifths of them seen just once. The sequenced material came from peripheral blood. The receptors were sampled from a woman in her sixties with active or convalescent COVID-19.

The V and J genes are TRBV19 and TRBJ1-6; D remains unclear. V was shortened by 4 bases and J by 0 bases, with 10 bases between the two germline ends. CDR3 length equals 16 residues. CDR1 LNHDA and CDR2 SQIVND come from the germline V gene (reference sequence). CDR3 protein: CASSTQASSYNSPLHF. The DNA for the CDR3 is TGTGCCAGTAGTACCCAAGCTTCCTCCTATAATTCACCCCTCCACTTT.

This rearrangement joins TRBV5-1 to TRBJ2-1; 8 bases align to TRBD2. The CDR3 length is 14 residues. V shed 4 bases, J shed 10 bases, and the junction held 10 bases outside the gene matches. Per the germline V gene, CDR1 is SGHRS and CDR2 is YFSETQ. The CDR3 DNA reads as TGCGCCAGCAGCCTAGGGACTAGTCAAGTGGAGCAGTTCTTC. This gives the protein CASSLGTSQVEQFF.

This clone was recorded a few times. The V gene is TRBV28, the J gene TRBJ1-2; 10 positions match TRBD1. The CDR3 runs to 14 residues. The germline CDR1 and CDR2 sequences are MDHEN and SYDVKM. J lost 4 bases, V lost 6 bases, and 5 bases had no gene match. The CDR3 is CASRGTGEGYGYTF. The CDR3 nucleotides are TGTGCCAGCAGGGGGACAGGGGAGGGCTATGGCTACACCTTC.

The chain couples TRBV10-3 to TRBJ2-5; the D gene is possibly TRBD2 (5 bases). Trimming took off 4 bases at V and 5 bases at J, with 14 bases between the two ends. The CDR3 has 14 amino acids. Germline CDR1 and CDR2: ENHRY and SYGVKD. The CDR3 loop reads CAISGGLDKETQYF. CDR3 DNA sequence: TGTGCCATCAGTGGCGGACTCGACAAGGAGACCCAGTACTTC.

The CDR3 DNA reads as TGTGCTAGTGGTTGGGGACTGGGGAGCTCCTACGAGCAGTACTTC. It yields the protein CASGWGLGSSYEQYF. The chain has TRBV12-5 and TRBJ2-7; D may be TRBD2 (6 bases). The CDR3 is made up of 15 amino acids. The V end was cut by 4 bases, the J end by 0 bases, with 13 bases between. From germline, CDR1 is LGHNT and CDR2 FRNRAP.

V usage is TRBV6-6 and J usage is TRBJ1-1, with no clear D. V was cut by 5 bases and J by 6 bases, with 16 bases left in between. The CDR3 is made up of 14 amino acids. The germline V gene has CDR1 MNHNY and CDR2 SVGAGI (reference sequence). CDR3 sequence reads: CASSNNGGFSEAFF. CDR3 nucleotides: TGTGCCAGCAGTAACAACGGCGGTTTCTCTGAAGCTTTCTTT.

The rearrangement uses TRBV12-3 or TRBV12-4 and TRBJ1-1; TRBD1 is a possible D gene (6 bases). CDR3 size: 12 residues. V lost 3 bases, J lost 4 bases, and 6 bases lay in between. CDR3 DNA sequence: TGTGCCAGCAGTTTCAGGGGCACTGAAGCTTTCTTT. This translates into CASSFRGTEAFF.

This chain links TRBV5-1 with TRBJ2-3; 11 nucleotides match TRBD2. The length of the CDR3 is 17 residues. V was clipped by 4 bases and J by 2 bases; unmatched bases: 9. Germline-derived CDR1 and CDR2 are SGHRS and YFSETQ. CDR3 residues: CASSRGTSGILTDTQYF. The CDR3, as DNA: TGCGCCAGCAGCAGGGGGACTAGCGGTATCCTCACAGATACGCAGTATTTT.

This sequence joins TRBV4-1 and TRBJ1-4, with D uncertain. The length of the CDR3 is 16 residues. The V and J ends lost 4 bases and 8 bases respectively, with 20 bases between them. Per germline, CDR1 MGHRA and CDR2 YSYEKL. CDR3 amino acids: CASSPEAGATSEKLFF. CDR3 bases: TGCGCCAGCAGCCCTGAGGCGGGTGCAACTTCCGAAAAACTGTTTTTT.

The chain uses TRBV11-2 and TRBJ2-2; 9 nucleotides agree with TRBD1. CDR3 length equals 16 residues. The trim removed 1 base at V and 4 bases at J, leaving 4 bases unmatched. Germline-derived CDR1 and CDR2 are SGHAT and FQNNGV. The CDR3 bases are TGTGCCAGCAGCTTAGGGGGACAGGGAATCACCGGGGAGCTGTTTTTT. Amino acids: CASSLGGQGITGELFF.

The chain uses TRBV28 and TRBJ1-2; perhaps TRBD1 as D (5 bases). This CDR3 spans 12 amino acids. V lost 3 bases to trimming and J lost 8 bases, with 10 bases between them. Germline V gives CDR1 MDHEN, CDR2 SYDVKM. CDR3 region: CASSFSRTGYTF. For the CDR3, the DNA is TGTGCCAGCAGTTTTTCCCGGACAGGCTACACCTTC.

The chain joins TRBV10-2 to TRBJ1-4; D not resolved. Germline V lookup: CDR1 WSHSY, CDR2 SAAADI. V was pared by 6 bases and J by 6 bases, with 17 bases between. The CDR3 has 15 residues. CDR3 DNA: TGCGCCAGCAGCCCCCAAGCGGATTTTTATGAAAAACTGTTTTTT. It translates to CASSPQADFYEKLFF.

The DNA of the CDR3 is TGCGCCAGCAGCCGGACAGGCACTGAAGCTTTCTTT. It is translated as CASSRTGTEAFF. The chain links TRBV5-1 to TRBJ1-1; 7 bases are a match to TRBD1. The CDR3 is 12 residues long. V dropped 4 bases and J dropped 4; count of bases not matched to a gene: 1. Germline V lookup: CDR1 SGHRS, CDR2 YFSETQ.

V gene TRBV13 combines with J gene TRBJ1-6; the match to TRBD1 covers 7 bases. V gave up 0 bases and J gave up 7 bases; unmatched junction bases: 6. Germline assignment: CDR1 PRHDT and CDR2 FYEKMQ (reference sequence). The CDR3 contains 16 residues. Here the CDR3 reads CASSLGGGGVNSPLHF. The CDR3 DNA reads as TGTGCCAGCAGCTTAGGCGGAGGGGGCGTCAATTCACCCCTCCACTTT.

The V gene is TRBV2, the J gene TRBJ2-7; tentative D call: TRBD2 (6 bases). Germline CDR1 is SNHLY and CDR2 is FYNNEI. The CDR3 runs to 14 residues. V was shortened by 1 base and J by 0 bases, with 7 bases between the two germline ends. The CDR3 bases are TGTGCCAGCAGTGAAGTGCGGGGCTCCTACGAGCAGTACTTC. It translates to CASSEVRGSYEQYF.

The gene calls are TRBV1 and TRBJ2-1; TRBD2 is taken as the D call from the table, unchecked against the DNA. TRBV1 is given as a pseudogene. The CDR3 spans 16 residues. In nucleotides, the CDR3 is TGCACCAGCAGCCAAGATCAAGGAGCCTTACACAATGAGCAGTTCTTC. Translating gives CTSSQDQGALHNEQFF.

J is TRBJ2-7 and V is TRBV5-6, with D possibly matching TRBD2 (5 bases). V dropped 5 bases and J dropped 0 bases, with 12 bases sitting between them. CDR3 length: 14 amino acids. Germline CDR1 reads SGHDT; CDR2 reads YYEEEE. The CDR3 bases are TGTGCCAGCAGGCCCTCAGCGGTCTCCTACGAGCAGTACTTC. Translating gives CASRPSAVSYEQYF.

The J gene is TRBJ2-3, the V gene TRBV7-9, with TRBD2 identical over 9 bases. CDR1 and CDR2 from the germline V gene are SEHNR and FQNEAQ (reference sequence). J gave up 8 bases and V 4 bases, and 7 bases lay outside the gene matches. The CDR3 sequence is 14 residues long. The CDR3 DNA follows: TGTGCCAGCAGCTCGGGACTAGCAAACCCTACGCAGTATTTT. This codes for CASSSGLANPTQYF. Full variable domain (outside the CDR3, taken from reference TRBV7-9 and TRBJ2-3): DTGVSQNPRHKITKRGQNVTFRCDPISEHNRLYWYRQTLGQGPEFLTYFQNEAQLEKSRLLSDRFSAERPKGSFSTLEIQRTEQGDSAMYLCASSSGLANPTQYFGPGTRLTVL.

The chain employs TRBV5-1 and TRBJ1-4; D gene ambiguous. The ends were cut back, 0 bases at V and 5 bases at J, with 14 bases in the middle. Germline values: CDR1 SGHRS, CDR2 YFSETQ. This CDR3 contains 16 residues. The CDR3 coding sequence is TGCGCCAGCAGCTTGGGTATATCCCCTAAAAATGAAAAACTGTTTTTT. Its protein product is CASSLGISPKNEKLFF.

The V and J genes are TRBV6-6 and TRBJ2-6, with a weak D call TRBD2 (5 bases). Trimming shortened V by 6 bases and J by 5 bases, and 14 bases separated the two germline ends. This CDR3 is built from 15 residues. CDR1 and CDR2 (germline): MNHNY, SVGAGI (reference sequence). The CDR3 sequence: CASSFEGIWANVLTF. In DNA, the CDR3 is TGTGCCAGCAGCTTTGAGGGCATCTGGGCCAACGTCCTGACTTTC.

V is TRBV5-1 and J is TRBJ2-3, with 8 bases aligning to TRBD2. V shed 0 bases and J 5 bases; nucleotides not matched to a gene: 2. Germline CDR1 reads SGHRS; CDR2 reads YFSETQ. The CDR3 length is 14 residues. The CDR3 DNA reads as TGCGCCAGCAGCTTGGGGCTAGCGGGAGATACGCAGTATTTT. Protein: CASSLGLAGDTQYF.

The chain uses TRBV6-1 and TRBJ2-6; D gene uncertain. The CDR3 is 14 amino acids. The V gene's germline CDR1 is MNHNS and CDR2 SASEGT. Trimming removed 2 bases at V and 8 bases at J, with 10 bases between. The CDR3, as DNA: TGTGCCAGCAGTGAAAGTCGAGGAACCAACGTCCTGACTTTC. Encoded protein: CASSESRGTNVLTF.

This clone has a count of ten or more. The gene calls are TRBV19 and TRBJ2-2, with a weak D call TRBD1 (6 bases). Germline V CDR1 and CDR2: LNHDA, SQIVND (reference sequence). V shed 11 bases and J shed 4 bases, with 20 bases lying between them. The CDR3 consists of 15 residues. DNA of the CDR3: TGTGCCTCCAAAGGGGGAACAGGGAGCACCGGGGAGCTGTTTTTT. This translates into CASKGGTGSTGELFF. Drawing the rest from reference TRBV19 and TRBJ2-2, the complete variable domain is DGGITQSPKYLFRKEGQNVTLSCEQNLNHDAMYWYRQDPGQGLRLIYYSQIVNDFQKGDIAEGYSVSREKKESFPLTVTSAQKNPTAFYLCASKGGTGSTGELFFGEGSRLTVL.